Described below is a single TCR beta chain sequence and its context. Its specificity is unknown. Second doses at about 4 or about 12 weeks were pooled. This record belongs to a study of T cell responses to AZD1222 COVID-19 vaccine. Assay: immunoSEQ multiplex PCR; the TCRdb copy retains only in-frame clones and omits some. Here the sample spans about 170,000 clones, around 88% being singletons. Findings of the study overall: Vaccination with two AZD1222 doses was followed by a rise in Spike-specific TCR breadth and depth. Dominant at 160-218 and 743-854, vaccine-associated CD4 TCRs also spanned spike.

This sequence originates from an adult who received the AZD1222 COVID-19 vaccine. The sequencing here drew on peripheral blood, taken 28 days after the second AZD1222 dose.

The CDR3 DNA is TGCAGCGGAGGACAGGGTGGCACTGAAGCTTTCTTT. Translating it yields CSGGQGGTEAFF. This chain uses TRBV29-1 with TRBJ1-1; 8 bases map to TRBD1. This CDR3 comprises 12 residues. V shed 7 bases and J 4 bases; nucleotides not matched to a gene: 5. Germline loops: CDR1 SQVTM, CDR2 ANQGSEA.